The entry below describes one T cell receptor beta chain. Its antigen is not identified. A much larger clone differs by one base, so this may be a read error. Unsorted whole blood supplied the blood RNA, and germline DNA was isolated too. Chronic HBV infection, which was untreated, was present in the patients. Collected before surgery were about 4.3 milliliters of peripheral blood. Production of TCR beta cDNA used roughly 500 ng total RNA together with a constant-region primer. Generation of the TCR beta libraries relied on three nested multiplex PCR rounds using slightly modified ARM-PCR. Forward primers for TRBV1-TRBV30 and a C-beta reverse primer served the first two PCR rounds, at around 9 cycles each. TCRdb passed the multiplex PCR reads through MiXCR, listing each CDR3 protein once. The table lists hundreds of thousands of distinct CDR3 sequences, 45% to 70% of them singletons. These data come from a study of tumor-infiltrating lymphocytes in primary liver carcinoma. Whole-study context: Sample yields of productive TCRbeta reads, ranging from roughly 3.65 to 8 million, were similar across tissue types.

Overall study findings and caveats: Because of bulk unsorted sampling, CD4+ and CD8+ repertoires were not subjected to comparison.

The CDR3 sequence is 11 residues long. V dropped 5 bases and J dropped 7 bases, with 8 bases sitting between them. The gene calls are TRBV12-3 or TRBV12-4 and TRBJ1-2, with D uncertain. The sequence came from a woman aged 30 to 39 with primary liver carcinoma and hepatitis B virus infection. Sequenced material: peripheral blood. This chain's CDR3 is CASSPTIGYTF. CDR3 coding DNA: TGTGCCAGCAGTCCGACCATTGGCTACACCTTC.